The rows below give T cell receptor beta chains drawn from one sample of a study of CD8 T cells in ankylosing spondylitis. TCRdb re-derived calls from the 5' RACE reads in MiXCR, one entry per CDR3 protein. The repertoire consists of under 450,000 distinct CDR3 sequences, with more than 20% occurring once and the leading ten covering around 12%. Sequences were obtained from blood, either unsorted or a sorted T cell fraction (not recorded which). These receptors were collected from a male donor with ankylosing spondylitis or in good health (not recorded which). Each CDR3 is given with its conserved first and last residue. The D gene is left open where the match is weak. The size of a clone is reported for some rows only, either as once, few or many, or as a class for expanded clones.

cdr3_nt cdr3_aa d_call j_call v_call clone_size
TGTGCCAGCAGTTTGGGACTAGCGGAAACCTACGAGCAGTACTTC CASSLGLAETYEQYF TRBD2 TRBJ2-7 TRBV12-3/TRBV12-4 many
TGCAGTGCGAGAAGGGGGGGGATGGATCCAGAGACCCAGTACTTC CSARRGGMDPETQYF NA TRBJ2-5 TRBV20-1 few
TGTGCCAGCAGCTTTCCAGGGGGCCAATTCTCCGAGCAGTACTTC CASSFPGGQFSEQYF TRBD1 TRBJ2-7 TRBV7-6 few
TGCGCCAGCAGCTTCAACACGGGAACCTACGAGCAGTACTTC CASSFNTGTYEQYF NA TRBJ2-7 TRBV5-1 NA
TGTGCCACCAGCAGAGTTCCCACAGGGGCAGAGACCCAGTACTTC CATSRVPTGAETQYF TRBD1 TRBJ2-5 TRBV15 NA
TGTGCCAGCAGCGTAGATGAGGGGGAGTCCACAGATACGCAGTATTTT CASSVDEGESTDTQYF NA TRBJ2-3 TRBV9 few
TGCAGCGTCAGCGAGACCGGCGGAGAAAAACTGTTTTTT CSVSETGGEKLFF NA TRBJ1-4 TRBV29-1 few
TGTGCCAGCAGTTACAGGGGACCCTACGAGCAGTACTTC CASSYRGPYEQYF NA TRBJ2-7 TRBV6-5 NA
TGTGCCAGCAGTTACGCTTGGGACAGCAACAATGAGCAGTTCTTC CASSYAWDSNNEQFF TRBD1 TRBJ2-1 TRBV6-5 NA
TGCAGTGCTAGCGTACTAGCGGGGACAGATACGCAGTATTTT CSASVLAGTDTQYF TRBD2 TRBJ2-3 TRBV20-1 NA
TGTGCCAGCAGCCAAAAAGGGGCCTACAATGAGCAGTTCTTC CASSQKGAYNEQFF NA TRBJ2-1 TRBV14 NA